These T cell receptor beta chains were read from a single sample in a study of follicular helper T cells after annual influenza vaccination. The assay was immunoSEQ multiplex PCR, and TCRdb's table has in-frame clones only and misses some. The sample carries more than 9,500 clones, about 80% recorded once. The starting material was CXCR5+ CD38- circulating T follicular helper cells from blood, obtained on the day of influenza vaccination. These receptors were collected from an adult who received the influenza vaccine. Both conserved end residues are part of each CDR3. The order of the fields is J gene, clone size, V gene, D gene, CDR3 protein, CDR3 DNA. The D gene is left open where the match is weak. Clone size is given for some rows only: seen once, a few or many times, or a class if the clone is expanded.

TRBJ2-3 once TRBV7-9 NA CASSPYTDTQYF TGTGCCAGCAGCCCCTACACAGATACGCAGTATTTT
TRBJ1-2 NA TRBV7-9 NA CASSLKGGSYGYTF TGTGCCAGCAGCTTAAAAGGGGGTAGCTATGGCTACACCTTC
TRBJ1-2 NA TRBV7-2 NA CASSLSGPMESYTF TGTGCCAGCAGCTTATCAGGTCCTATGGAGAGCTACACCTTC
TRBJ2-1 NA TRBV9 NA CASSRGYNEQFF TGTGCCAGCAGCCGGGGCTACAATGAGCAGTTCTTC
TRBJ2-1 NA TRBV27 NA CASSYTGIEQFF TGTGCCAGCAGTTACACAGGGATTGAGCAGTTCTTC
TRBJ2-1 NA TRBV7-9 TRBD2 CASSPGGLAGGNEQFF TGTGCCAGCAGCCCCGGCGGGTTAGCGGGGGGAAATGAGCAGTTCTTC
TRBJ2-3 NA TRBV28 NA CASSLISGEVTDTQYF TGTGCCAGCAGTCTAATTTCAGGGGAGGTGACAGATACGCAGTATTTT
TRBJ1-2 NA TRBV19 NA CASSRGGLEYYGYTF TGTGCCAGTAGTCGGGGTGGCCTGGAATACTATGGCTACACCTTC
TRBJ2-7 NA TRBV7-9 NA CASSPSGRTISYEQYF TGTGCCAGCAGCCCCTCGGGACGGACTATTTCCTACGAGCAGTACTTC
TRBJ2-1 NA TRBV29-1 TRBD2 CSVVGGGVNNEQFF TGCAGCGTTGTCGGGGGGGGCGTAAACAATGAGCAGTTCTTC
TRBJ2-5 NA TRBV7-2 NA CASSRDHQETQYF TGTGCCAGCAGCCGGGACCACCAAGAGACCCAGTACTTC
TRBJ2-1 NA TRBV5-1 NA CASSLVPGGAYNEQFF TGCGCCAGCAGCTTGGTCCCTGGCGGGGCGTACAATGAGCAGTTCTTC
TRBJ1-3 NA TRBV5-4 NA CASSERTEAGNTIYF TGTGCCAGCAGCGAAAGGACAGAGGCTGGAAACACCATATATTTT
TRBJ2-1 once TRBV9 NA CASSVAGAARRAEQFF TGTGCCAGCAGCGTAGCCGGCGCAGCCCGGAGGGCTGAGCAGTTCTTC
TRBJ2-3 NA TRBV5-4 TRBD2 CASTGTSDTDTQYF TGTGCCAGCACCGGGACTAGCGACACAGATACGCAGTATTTT
TRBJ2-7 NA TRBV2 TRBD2 CASSERNGGADEQYF TGTGCCAGCAGTGAAAGGAACGGGGGGGCGGACGAGCAGTACTTC
TRBJ2-3 NA TRBV2 TRBD2 CASSRAPSGGVNTQYF TGTGCCAGCAGTCGAGCCCCTAGCGGGGGGGTAAATACGCAGTATTTT
TRBJ2-5 NA TRBV6-5 TRBD2 CASRPGLAIETQYF TGTGCCAGCAGGCCGGGACTAGCAATTGAGACCCAGTACTTC
TRBJ2-3 NA TRBV29-1 NA CSVVGDKRAPDTQYF TGCAGCGTTGTAGGCGACAAAAGGGCCCCAGATACGCAGTATTTT
TRBJ2-5 NA TRBV5-1 NA CASTLRQGLRETQYF TGCGCCAGCACCCTACGACAGGGACTTCGAGAGACCCAGTACTTC
TRBJ1-3 NA TRBV4-2 NA CASSQPDLSSGNTIYF TGTGCCAGCAGCCAGCCGGACCTTAGCTCTGGAAACACCATATATTTT
TRBJ2-7 NA TRBV5-6 NA CASSKPGQPTRF TGTGCCAGCAGTAAACCCGGACAGCCCACTAGGTTC
TRBJ2-5 NA TRBV19 NA CASSMWGTPATETQYF TGTGCCAGTAGTATGTGGGGGACCCCCGCTACGGAGACCCAGTACTTC
TRBJ2-5 NA TRBV5-6 TRBD2 CASSLERGEKETQYF TGTGCCAGCAGCTTGGAGCGGGGGGAAAAAGAGACCCAGTACTTC
TRBJ2-3 once TRBV7-3 TRBD1 CASSPSGTGAITQYF TGTGCCAGCAGCCCTTCCGGGACAGGGGCCATTACGCAGTATTTT
TRBJ1-1 NA TRBV7-3 NA CASSLLGSNTEAFF TGTGCCAGCAGTCTACTGGGCAGTAACACTGAAGCTTTCTTT
TRBJ2-3 NA TRBV4-3 TRBD2 CASSQDFPGGLTDTQYF TGCGCCAGCAGCCAAGATTTCCCGGGGGGGCTCACAGATACGCAGTATTTT
TRBJ2-1 NA TRBV5-6 TRBD1 CASSSRDRAIGNEQFF TGTGCCAGCAGCAGCCGGGACAGGGCAATTGGCAATGAGCAGTTCTTC
TRBJ1-1 NA TRBV10-3 TRBD1 CAISEPRPRDRPNTEAFF TGTGCCATCAGTGAGCCGAGACCAAGGGACAGACCAAACACTGAAGCTTTCTTT
TRBJ2-1 NA TRBV23-1 NA CASSQSILRRNEQFF TGCGCCAGCAGTCAATCGATCCTAAGGAGGAATGAGCAGTTCTTC
TRBJ2-5 NA TRBV2 NA CASGEELGTQYF TGTGCCAGCGGAGAGGAATTAGGGACCCAGTACTTC
TRBJ2-5 NA TRBV2 NA CASSEEVGAWETQYF TGTGCCAGCAGTGAAGAGGTGGGGGCGTGGGAGACCCAGTACTTC
TRBJ1-5 NA TRBV18 NA CASSTPNSNQPQHF TGTGCCAGCTCAACCCCCAATAGCAATCAGCCCCAGCATTTT
TRBJ2-5 NA TRBV30 TRBD1 CAWSVQGGVETQYF TGTGCCTGGAGTGTACAGGGGGGAGTCGAGACCCAGTACTTC
TRBJ2-7 NA TRBV6-1 TRBD1 CASSEWTGNPYEQYF TGTGCCAGCAGTGAGTGGACAGGGAACCCCTACGAGCAGTACTTC
TRBJ2-5 once TRBV5-1 NA CASSSTPGSETQYF TGCGCCAGCAGCTCAACCCCAGGGTCTGAGACCCAGTACTTC
TRBJ2-1 NA TRBV30 NA CAWSVSAGRGVNEQFF TGTGCCTGGAGTGTTTCTGCGGGGAGGGGGGTGAATGAGCAGTTCTTC
TRBJ2-7 NA TRBV15 NA CAAPPLEKSYEQYF TGTGCCGCACCCCCCCTCGAAAAGTCCTACGAGCAGTACTTC
TRBJ1-1 once TRBV7-9 NA CASSLGGGNTEAFF TGTGCCAGCAGCTTAGGGGGCGGGAACACTGAAGCTTTCTTT
TRBJ1-6 NA TRBV25-1 NA CASSEVGDSPLHF TGTGCCAGCAGTGAAGTGGGGGATTCACCCCTCCACTTT
TRBJ1-5 NA TRBV21-1 NA CASSHQGVLLQPQHF TGTGCCAGCAGCCACCAGGGAGTTCTACTCCAGCCCCAGCATTTT
TRBJ2-1 NA TRBV29-1 NA CSGRTANEQFF TGCAGCGGACGGACGGCCAATGAGCAGTTCTTC
TRBJ1-3 NA TRBV2 NA CASKSQGLGGNTIYF TGTGCCAGCAAGTCCCAGGGGTTGGGTGGAAACACCATATATTTT
TRBJ1-2 NA TRBV7-9 TRBD1 CASSSADRELYGYTF TGTGCCAGCAGCTCCGCCGACAGGGAGCTCTATGGCTACACCTTC
TRBJ1-1 NA TRBV19 NA CASSLAQGIGTEAFF TGTGCCAGTAGTCTGGCCCAGGGGATCGGGACTGAAGCTTTCTTT
TRBJ2-5 NA TRBV30 TRBD2 CAWSQGLAGGQETQYF TGTGCCTGGAGCCAGGGACTAGCGGGGGGTCAAGAGACCCAGTACTTC
TRBJ1-3 NA TRBV5-3 TRBD1 CARSRGQGGNTIYF TGTGCCAGAAGCCGGGGACAGGGGGGAAACACCATATATTTT
TRBJ1-5 once TRBV27 NA CASGRMDSGVNQPQHF TGTGCCAGCGGTCGAATGGACAGTGGCGTCAATCAGCCCCAGCATTTT
TRBJ2-1 NA TRBV7-2 TRBD2 CASSWRSGALGNEQFF TGTGCCAGCAGCTGGAGGAGCGGGGCCCTGGGGAATGAGCAGTTCTTC
TRBJ1-3 NA TRBV18 NA CASSPGSSGNTIYF TGTGCCAGCTCACCGGGAAGCTCTGGAAACACCATATATTTT
TRBJ1-2 NA TRBV6-5 NA CASSTPIRGAWGYTF TGTGCCAGCAGCACCCCCATCCGGGGGGCCTGGGGCTACACCTTC
TRBJ2-5 NA TRBV7-2 TRBD2 CASSSGLAGSQKETQYF TGTGCCAGCAGCTCGGGGCTAGCGGGGAGTCAGAAAGAGACCCAGTACTTC
TRBJ1-4 NA TRBV9 NA CASSVATGLNEKLFF TGTGCCAGCAGCGTAGCGACAGGTCTAAATGAAAAACTGTTTTTT
TRBJ2-7 NA TRBV5-1 TRBD1 CASSYGQGPYEQYF TGCGCCAGCAGCTACGGACAGGGCCCTTACGAGCAGTACTTC
TRBJ1-5 NA TRBV5-6 TRBD1 CASSFGTVNQPQHF TGTGCCAGCAGCTTCGGGACAGTCAATCAGCCCCAGCATTTT
TRBJ1-2 NA TRBV4-2 NA CASRHRDGTNYGYTF TGTGCCAGCAGGCACCGCGACGGAACTAACTATGGCTACACCTTC
TRBJ2-2 NA TRBV7-2 NA CASSAWTAANTGELFF TGTGCCAGCAGCGCTTGGACAGCCGCGAACACCGGGGAGCTGTTTTTT